The present TCR beta chain was sequenced within a study of cytomegalovirus exposure and HLA in healthy donors. Looking at the study overall: Drawn from HLA-typed donors, about 85 million unique TCRs were held in an early data release.

Between the trimmed V and J ends, which lost 1 base and 9 bases, there was a span of 10 bases. The CDR3 consists of 13 residues. Per germline, CDR1 LNHNV and CDR2 YYDKDF (reference sequence). Overall study findings and caveats: The authors reported that TCR beta sequences could predict HLA-A and HLA-B alleles. These predictions were accurate for most subjects in the first cohort.

PCR used 60 Vbeta primers and 13 Jbeta primers. Method: immunoSEQ multiplex PCR; TCRdb's copy keeps in-frame clones and lacks some. The table has around 300,000 clones, roughly four fifths seen once. This clone has only a few counts. Its cognate antigen is unknown. The receptor was derived from a woman in her forties in good health and CMV-seropositive. Specimen: PBMCs. J is TRBJ2-1 and V is TRBV15; D perhaps matches TRBD2 (6 bases). The CDR3 coding sequence is TGTGCCACCAGCAGAGGCGGGAAGAGTGAGCAGTTCTTC. It yields the protein CATSRGGKSEQFF.